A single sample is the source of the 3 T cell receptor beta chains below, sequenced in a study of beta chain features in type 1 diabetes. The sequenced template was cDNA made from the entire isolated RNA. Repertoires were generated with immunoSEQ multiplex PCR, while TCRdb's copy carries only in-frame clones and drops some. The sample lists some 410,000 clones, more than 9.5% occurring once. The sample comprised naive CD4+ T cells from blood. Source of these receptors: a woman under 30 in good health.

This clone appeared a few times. The CDR3 region has the DNA TGTGCCTGGGGGCTAGCGAAACACACAGATACGCAGTATTTT. Translating it yields CAWGLAKHTDTQYF. J is TRBJ2-3 and V is TRBV30, with D tentatively TRBD2 (6 bases). The V gene's germline CDR1 is GTSNPN and CDR2 SVGIG (reference sequence). The CDR3 loop spans 14 amino acids. Trimming removed 5 bases at V and 2 bases at J, with 14 bases between.

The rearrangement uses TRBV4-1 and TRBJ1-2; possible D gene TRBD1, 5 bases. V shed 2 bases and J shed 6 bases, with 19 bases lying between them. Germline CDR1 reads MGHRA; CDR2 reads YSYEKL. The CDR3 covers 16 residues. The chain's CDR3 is CASSQQGRARADGYTF. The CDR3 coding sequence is TGCGCCAGCAGCCAACAAGGCAGGGCGAGGGCGGATGGCTACACCTTC.

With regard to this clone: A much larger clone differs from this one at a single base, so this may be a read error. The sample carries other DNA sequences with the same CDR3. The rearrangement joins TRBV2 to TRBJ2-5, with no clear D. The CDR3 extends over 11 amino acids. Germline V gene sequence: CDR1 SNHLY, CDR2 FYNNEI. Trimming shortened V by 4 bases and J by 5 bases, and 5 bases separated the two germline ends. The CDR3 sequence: CASSAQETQYF. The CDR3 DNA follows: TGTGCCAGCAGTGCCCAGGAGACCCAGTACTTC.